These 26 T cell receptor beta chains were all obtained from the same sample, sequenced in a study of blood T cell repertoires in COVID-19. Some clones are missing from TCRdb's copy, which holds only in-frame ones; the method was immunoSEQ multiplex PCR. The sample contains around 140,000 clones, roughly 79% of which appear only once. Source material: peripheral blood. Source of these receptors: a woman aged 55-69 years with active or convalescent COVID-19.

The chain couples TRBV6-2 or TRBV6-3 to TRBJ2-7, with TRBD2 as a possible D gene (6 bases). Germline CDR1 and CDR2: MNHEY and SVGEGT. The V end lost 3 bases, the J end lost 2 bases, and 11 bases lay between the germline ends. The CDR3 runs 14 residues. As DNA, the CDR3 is TGTGCCAGCAGTTATAAAACGGGAGCCTACGAGCAGTACTTC. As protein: CASSYKTGAYEQYF.

Here the CDR3 reads CASSQELSYSGANVLTF. The CDR3 DNA is TGCGCCAGCAGCCAAGAATTGTCCTACTCTGGGGCCAACGTCCTGACTTTC. This chain uses TRBV4-3 with TRBJ2-6; D unresolved. CDR1 is LGHNA and CDR2 is YSLEER in the germline V gene. The CDR3 covers 17 residues. Trimming pared 0 bases from V and 0 bases from J, leaving 9 bases between.

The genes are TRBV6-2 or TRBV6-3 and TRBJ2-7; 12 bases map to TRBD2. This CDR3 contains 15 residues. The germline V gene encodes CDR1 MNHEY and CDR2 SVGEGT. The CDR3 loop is CANSGGLAGDYEQYV. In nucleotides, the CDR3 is TGTGCCAACAGTGGGGGACTAGCGGGCGATTACGAGCAGTACGTC.

CDR3: CASRNNADTGELFF. The CDR3 nucleotides read TGCGCCAGCCGTAACAACGCGGACACCGGGGAGCTGTTTTTT. The chain links TRBV5-1 to TRBJ2-2, with D hard to call. This CDR3 is built from 14 residues. Germline assignment: CDR1 SGHRS and CDR2 YFSETQ. Trimming shortened V by 7 bases and J by 3 bases, and 13 bases separated the two germline ends.

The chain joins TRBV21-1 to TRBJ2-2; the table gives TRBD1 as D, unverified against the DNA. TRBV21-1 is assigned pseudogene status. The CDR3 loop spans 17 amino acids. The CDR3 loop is CASSLFDRDSPTGELFF. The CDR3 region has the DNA TGTGCCAGCAGCCTCTTCGACCGGGACAGTCCCACCGGGGAGCTGTTTTTT.

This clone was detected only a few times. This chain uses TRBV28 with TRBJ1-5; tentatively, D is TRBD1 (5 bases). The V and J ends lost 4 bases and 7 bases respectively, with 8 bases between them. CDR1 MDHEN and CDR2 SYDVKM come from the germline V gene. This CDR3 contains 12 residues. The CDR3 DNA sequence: TGTGCCAGCAGTTCGACAGTCCAGCCCCAGCATTTT. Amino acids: CASSSTVQPQHF.

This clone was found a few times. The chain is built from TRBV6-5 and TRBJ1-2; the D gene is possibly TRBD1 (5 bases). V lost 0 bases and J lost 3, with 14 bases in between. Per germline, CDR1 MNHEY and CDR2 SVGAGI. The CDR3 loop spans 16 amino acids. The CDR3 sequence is CASSYSSGGRDYGYTF. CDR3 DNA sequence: TGTGCCAGCAGTTACTCGAGCGGGGGTAGGGACTATGGCTACACCTTC.

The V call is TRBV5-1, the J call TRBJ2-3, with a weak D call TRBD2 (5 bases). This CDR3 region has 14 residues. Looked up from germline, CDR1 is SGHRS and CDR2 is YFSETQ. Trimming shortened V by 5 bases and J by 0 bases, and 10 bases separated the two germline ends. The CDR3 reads CASRTTSSTDTQYF. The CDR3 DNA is TGCGCCAGCAGGACTACATCCAGCACAGATACGCAGTATTTT.

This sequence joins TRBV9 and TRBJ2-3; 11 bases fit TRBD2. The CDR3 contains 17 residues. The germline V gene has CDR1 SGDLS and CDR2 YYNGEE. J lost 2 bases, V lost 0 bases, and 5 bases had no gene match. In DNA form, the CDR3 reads TGTGCCAGCAGCGTAGTGCTAGCGGGAGGATCCACAGATACGCAGTATTTT. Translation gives CASSVVLAGGSTDTQYF.

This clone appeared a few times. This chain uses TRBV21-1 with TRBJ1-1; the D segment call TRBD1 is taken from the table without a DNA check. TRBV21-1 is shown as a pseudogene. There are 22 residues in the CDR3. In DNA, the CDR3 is TGTGCCAGCAGCAAGGGGGGACCCCATTGGAGGGACAGGTCTCCGTATTCAGGTGAAGCTTTCTTT. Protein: CASSKGGPHWRDRSPYSGEAFF.

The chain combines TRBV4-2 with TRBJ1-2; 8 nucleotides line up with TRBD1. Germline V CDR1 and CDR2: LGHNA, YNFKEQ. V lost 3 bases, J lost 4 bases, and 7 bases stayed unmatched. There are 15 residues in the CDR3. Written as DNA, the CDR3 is TGTGCCAGCAGCCAGACAGGGGAATCTGTCTATGGCTACACCTTC. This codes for CASSQTGESVYGYTF.

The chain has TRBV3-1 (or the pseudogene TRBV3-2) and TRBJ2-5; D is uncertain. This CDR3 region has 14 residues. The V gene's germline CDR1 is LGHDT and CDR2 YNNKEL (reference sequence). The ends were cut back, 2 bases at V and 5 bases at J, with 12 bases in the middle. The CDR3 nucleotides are TGTGCCAGCAGCCAACGTGGCAAATGGGAGACCCAGTACTTC. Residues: CASSQRGKWETQYF.

CDR3 in DNA: TGTGCCAGCAGCTCTCAGGGGACCATCTACGAGCAGTACGTC. Translating it yields CASSSQGTIYEQYV. This sequence joins TRBV7-8 and TRBJ2-7; possible D gene TRBD1, 6 bases. V was trimmed by 4 bases and J by 3 bases, leaving 13 bases between them. Germline V gives CDR1 SGHVS, CDR2 FQNEAQ. This CDR3 region has 14 residues.

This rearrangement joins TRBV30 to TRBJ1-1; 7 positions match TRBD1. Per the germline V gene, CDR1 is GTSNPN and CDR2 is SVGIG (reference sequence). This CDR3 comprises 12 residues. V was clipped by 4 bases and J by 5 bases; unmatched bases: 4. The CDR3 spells CAWNRGRTEAFF. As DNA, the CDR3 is TGTGCCTGGAACAGGGGAAGGACTGAAGCTTTCTTT. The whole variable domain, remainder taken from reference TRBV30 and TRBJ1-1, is SQTIHQWPATLVQPVGSPLSLECTVEGTSNPNLYWYRQAAGRGLQLLFYSVGIGQISSEVPQNLSASRPQDRQFILSSKKLLLSDSGFYLCAWNRGRTEAFFGQGTRLTVV.

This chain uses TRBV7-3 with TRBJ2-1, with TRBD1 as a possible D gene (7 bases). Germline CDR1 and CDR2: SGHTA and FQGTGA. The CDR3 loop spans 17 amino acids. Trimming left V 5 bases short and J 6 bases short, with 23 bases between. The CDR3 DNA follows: TGTGCCAGCAGCCGCGGAGGGACAGTGGGTGACCCCAATGAGCAGTTCTTC. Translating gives CASSRGGTVGDPNEQFF.

The CDR3: CASSSPSGTVDNEQFF. The CDR3 DNA reads as TGTGCCAGCAGCTCCCCTAGCGGGACGGTCGACAATGAGCAGTTCTTC. The chain recombines TRBV5-4 with TRBJ2-1; 9 bases align to TRBD2. Germline CDR1 is SGHNT and CDR2 is YYREEE (reference sequence). Trimming cost V 3 bases and J 5 bases; bases outside gene matches: 9. The CDR3 has 16 residues.

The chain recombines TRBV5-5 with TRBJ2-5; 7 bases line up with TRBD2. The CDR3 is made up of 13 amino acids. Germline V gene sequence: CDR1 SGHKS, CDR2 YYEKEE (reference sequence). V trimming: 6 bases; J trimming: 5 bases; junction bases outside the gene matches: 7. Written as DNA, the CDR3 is TGTGCCAGCAAGCTGGAGGGAGGGGAGACCCAGTACTTC. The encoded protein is CASKLEGGETQYF. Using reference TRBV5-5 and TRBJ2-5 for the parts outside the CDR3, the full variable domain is DAGVTQSPTHLIKTRGQQVTLRCSPISGHKSVSWYQQVLGQGPQFIFQYYEKEERGRGNFPDRFSARQFPNYSSELNVNALLLGDSALYLCASKLEGGETQYFGPGTRLLVL.

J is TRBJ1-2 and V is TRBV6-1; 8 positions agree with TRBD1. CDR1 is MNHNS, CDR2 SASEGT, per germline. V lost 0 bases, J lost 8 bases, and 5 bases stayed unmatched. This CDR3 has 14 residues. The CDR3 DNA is TGTGCCAGCAGTGAAGCTTCAGGGGGCCCCGGCTACACCTTC. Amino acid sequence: CASSEASGGPGYTF.

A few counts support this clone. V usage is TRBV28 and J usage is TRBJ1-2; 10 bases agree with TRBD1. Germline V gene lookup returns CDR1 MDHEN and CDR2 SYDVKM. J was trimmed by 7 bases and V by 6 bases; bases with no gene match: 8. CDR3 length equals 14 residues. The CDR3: CASSSGQGFGGYTF. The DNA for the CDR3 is TGTGCCAGCAGCTCGGGACAGGGGTTTGGTGGCTACACCTTC.

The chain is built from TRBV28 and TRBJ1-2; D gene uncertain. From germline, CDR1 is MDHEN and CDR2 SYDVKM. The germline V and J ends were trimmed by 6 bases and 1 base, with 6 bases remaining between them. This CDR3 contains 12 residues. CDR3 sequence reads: CASRRGNYGYTF. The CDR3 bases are TGTGCCAGCAGACGAGGTAACTATGGCTACACCTTC.

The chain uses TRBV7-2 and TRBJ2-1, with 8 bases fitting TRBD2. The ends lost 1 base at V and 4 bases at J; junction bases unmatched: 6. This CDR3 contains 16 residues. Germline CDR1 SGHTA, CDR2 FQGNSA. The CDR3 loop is CASSLVTAGGYNEQFF. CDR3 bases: TGTGCCAGCAGCTTAGTAACCGCGGGGGGTTACAATGAGCAGTTCTTC.

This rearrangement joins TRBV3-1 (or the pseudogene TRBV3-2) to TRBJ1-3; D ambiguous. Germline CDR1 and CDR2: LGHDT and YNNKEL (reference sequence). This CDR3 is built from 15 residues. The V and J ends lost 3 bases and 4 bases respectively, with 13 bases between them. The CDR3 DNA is TGTGCCAGCAGCCACAGTAGGACTCTCGGAAACACCATATATTTT. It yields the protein CASSHSRTLGNTIYF.

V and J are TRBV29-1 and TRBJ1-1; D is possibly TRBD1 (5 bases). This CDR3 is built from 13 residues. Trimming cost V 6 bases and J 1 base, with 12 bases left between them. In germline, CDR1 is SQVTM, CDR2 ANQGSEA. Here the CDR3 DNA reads TGCAGCGTGGCGCCCGGGGGGAACACTGAAGCTTTCTTT. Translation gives CSVAPGGNTEAFF.

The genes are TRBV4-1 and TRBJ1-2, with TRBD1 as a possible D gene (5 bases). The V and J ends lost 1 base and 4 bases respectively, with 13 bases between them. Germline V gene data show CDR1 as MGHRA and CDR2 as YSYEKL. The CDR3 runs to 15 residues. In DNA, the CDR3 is TGCGCCAGCAGCCAAGGACAGTCAGGCGTCTATGGCTACACCTTC. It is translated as CASSQGQSGVYGYTF.

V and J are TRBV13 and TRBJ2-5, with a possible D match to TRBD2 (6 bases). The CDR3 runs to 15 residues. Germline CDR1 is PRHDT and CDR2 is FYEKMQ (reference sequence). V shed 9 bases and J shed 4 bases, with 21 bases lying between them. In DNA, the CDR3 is TGTGCCAGGCCCCGGGGGTCCAGGAGAGGAGAGACCCAGTACTTC. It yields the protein CARPRGSRRGETQYF.

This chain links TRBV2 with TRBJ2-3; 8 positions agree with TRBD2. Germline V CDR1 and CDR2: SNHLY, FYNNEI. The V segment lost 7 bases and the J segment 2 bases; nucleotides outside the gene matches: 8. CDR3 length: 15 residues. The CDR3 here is CASKIAGSYTDTQYF. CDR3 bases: TGTGCCAGCAAAATAGCGGGGTCCTACACAGATACGCAGTATTTT.